Presented here are 22 T cell receptor beta chains from one specimen sequenced in a study of blood T cells in healthy people across ages. Using a J-beta primer mix together with a sample-barcoded 5' primer, a second PCR was run for roughly 6 to 12 cycles. TCRdb reprocessed the 5' RACE reads via MiXCR and lists one record per CDR3 protein. The sample holds about 570,000 distinct CDR3 sequences, approximately 25% seen once. Source material: blood. The source of these receptors is a woman aged 70 to 79 in good health.

This clonotype was detected only a few times. The chain employs TRBV20-1 and TRBJ2-1, with 10 bases identical to TRBD2. V shed 3 bases, J shed 4 bases, and the junction held 12 bases outside the gene matches. The CDR3 has 17 amino acids. Germline V CDR1 and CDR2: DFQATT, SNEGSKA (reference sequence). In nucleotides, the CDR3 is TGCAGTGCTAGTAGCCCTAGCGGGGGCCCGAGGTACAATGAGCAGTTCTTC. It is translated as CSASSPSGGPRYNEQFF.

This clonotype was observed a handful of times. The chain links TRBV12-3 or TRBV12-4 to TRBJ1-1; the D gene is possibly TRBD1 (6 bases). Trimming took 7 bases from V and 4 from J, leaving 13 bases between them. This CDR3 spans 13 amino acids. The CDR3 nucleotides read TGTGCCAGCACCAGCGAGGGGGGCACTGAAGCTTTCTTT. Protein sequence: CASTSEGGTEAFF.

J is TRBJ1-2 and V is TRBV7-3, with D uncertain. The CDR3 totals 14 residues. V lost 1 base, J lost 4 bases, and 10 bases lay in between. CDR1 SGHTA and CDR2 FQGTGA come from the germline V gene. CDR3 amino acids: CASSLSRNSYGYTF. The CDR3 DNA follows: TGTGCCAGCAGCTTAAGTCGGAACAGCTATGGCTACACCTTC.

This clonotype has just one count. The rearrangement links TRBV6-2 or TRBV6-3 to TRBJ2-1, with a possible D match to TRBD2 (6 bases). The V end was cut by 8 bases, the J end by 6 bases, with 20 bases between. This CDR3 region has 15 residues. Germline V gives CDR1 MNHEY, CDR2 SVGEGT. The DNA of the CDR3 is TGTGCCAGCGGTCACGGGGGAGGCCTAGTCAATGAGCAGTTCTTC. Protein: CASGHGGGLVNEQFF.

This clonotype was counted only a few times. The V call is TRBV21-1, the J call TRBJ1-3. TRBV21-1 is a listed pseudogene. The CDR3 has 13 residues. The CDR3 region is CASSTLPGNTIYF. The CDR3 DNA reads TGTGCCAGCAGCACCCTTCCTGGAAACACCATATATTTT.

The chain combines TRBV12-3 or TRBV12-4 with TRBJ2-3; D gene ambiguous. Trimming removed 8 bases at V and 0 bases at J, with 9 bases between. The length of the CDR3 is 13 residues. The CDR3 region is CASRQASTDTQYF. The CDR3 bases are TGTGCCAGCCGGCAGGCGAGCACAGATACGCAGTATTTT.

The sample holds a few counts of this clonotype. The chain combines TRBV6-2 or TRBV6-3 with TRBJ2-5, with TRBD2 matching over 7 bases. TRBJ2-1 matches the DNA end more closely, so the J call is doubtful. Germline V lookup: CDR1 MNHEY, CDR2 SVGEGT. This CDR3 contains 13 residues. In DNA form, the CDR3 reads TGTGCCAGCAGTTCCCCGGGGAGGGATGAGCAGTTCTTC. Amino acids: CASSSPGRDEQFF.

For this clonotype: At one end, the junction sequence differs from germline, possibly due to a read error. V gene TRBV4-3 combines with J gene TRBJ2-5, with D maybe TRBD2 (5 bases). CDR3 length: 11 residues. CDR1 LGHNA and CDR2 YSLEER come from the germline V gene. CDR3 in amino acids: CASSRFNERFF. CDR3 DNA sequence: TGCGCCAGCAGCCGGTTCAATGAGCGGTTCTTC.

The sample holds a few counts of this clonotype. The gene calls are TRBV20-1 and TRBJ1-5, with unresolved D. The CDR3 is 13 residues long. V shed 5 bases and J shed 3 bases, with 11 bases lying between them. Germline-derived CDR1 and CDR2 are DFQATT and SNEGSKA (reference sequence). CDR3 protein: CSAAIGPNQPQHF. DNA for the CDR3: TGCAGTGCTGCTATAGGACCCAATCAGCCCCAGCATTTT.

This clonotype showed up just a few times. The rearrangement joins TRBV7-2 to TRBJ1-6; TRBD1 agrees at 7 bases. Germline loops: CDR1 SGHTA, CDR2 FQGNSA. The trim removed 4 bases at V and 9 bases at J, leaving 9 bases unmatched. CDR3 length: 15 residues. The CDR3 loop reads CASSSQTGRGSPLHF. The CDR3 DNA reads TGTGCCAGCAGCTCTCAGACAGGGAGGGGTTCACCCCTCCACTTT.

This clonotype has a handful of counts. CDR3 residues: CSARGTGHSYEQYF. In DNA, the CDR3 is TGCAGTGCTAGGGGGACAGGGCACTCCTACGAGCAGTACTTC. This chain uses TRBV20-1 with TRBJ2-7, with TRBD1 matching over 9 bases. This CDR3 contains 14 residues. Trimming took 3 bases from V and 0 from J; bases not matched to a gene: 3. Germline V gene sequence: CDR1 DFQATT, CDR2 SNEGSKA (reference sequence).

This clonotype came up a few times. J is TRBJ2-7 and V is TRBV2; a weak D match, TRBD1 (6 bases). Germline CDR1 is SNHLY and CDR2 is FYNNEI. Deletions cut 8 bases from V and 4 bases from J, with 9 bases between. There are 11 residues in the CDR3. This chain's CDR3 is CASGQRYEQYF. The CDR3 coding sequence is TGTGCCAGCGGACAGAGGTACGAGCAGTACTTC.

Note on this clonotype: An end of the junction does not agree with germline; a read error may underlie this. This chain uses TRBV18 with TRBJ2-3; maybe TRBD1 (5 bases). The CDR3 is made up of 16 amino acids. Germline loops: CDR1 KGHSH, CDR2 LQKENI. Here the CDR3 DNA reads TGTGCCTGCTCACCACCACAGGCCTCCCACGCAGATACGCAGTATTTT. Protein sequence: CACSPPQASHADTQYF.

The chain joins TRBV20-1 to TRBJ2-3, with TRBD2 as a possible D gene (6 bases). CDR3 size: 14 residues. V gave up 0 bases and J gave up 8 bases, with 15 bases separating them. Germline CDR1 is DFQATT and CDR2 is SNEGSKA (reference sequence). The CDR3 DNA is TGCAGTGCTAGAGATGTGCTAGCGTGGGGTACGCAGTATTTT. Translating gives CSARDVLAWGTQYF.

This clonotype was seen just once. J is TRBJ1-1 and V is TRBV24-1; D is unclear. CDR3 length: 13 residues. In germline, CDR1 is KGHDR, CDR2 SFDVKD. Trimming removed 3 bases at V and 4 bases at J, with 8 bases between. The CDR3 DNA reads TGTGCCACCAGTGATCTCCAAGGCACTGAAGCTTTCTTT. It specifies CATSDLQGTEAFF.

The chain couples TRBV6-6 to TRBJ1-2, with TRBD1 matching over 11 bases. The CDR3 covers 14 residues. Trimming took 6 bases from V and 4 from J; bases not matched to a gene: 4. Germline values: CDR1 MNHNY, CDR2 SVGAGI (reference sequence). The CDR3 protein is CASRRDRGSYGYTF. CDR3 nucleotides: TGTGCCAGCAGGCGGGACAGGGGGAGCTATGGCTACACCTTC.

The rearrangement links TRBV4-3 to TRBJ2-7; perhaps TRBD1 as D (6 bases). V dropped 3 bases and J dropped 8 bases, with 20 bases sitting between them. CDR1 LGHNA and CDR2 YSLEER come from the germline V gene. This CDR3 contains 15 residues. CDR3 region: CASSQGMQSGTKQYF. CDR3 DNA sequence: TGCGCCAGCAGCCAGGGTATGCAGTCGGGGACAAAGCAGTACTTC.

CDR3 in DNA: TGTGCCAGCCGTCGACAGGGGTTTAGCGATGAGCAGTTCTTC. Residues: CASRRQGFSDEQFF. The rearrangement joins TRBV6-5 to TRBJ2-5; 8 nucleotides align to TRBD1. The J call may be incorrect, as the DNA end agrees better with TRBJ2-1. Germline V gives CDR1 MNHEY, CDR2 SVGAGI. This CDR3 region has 14 residues.

In DNA, the CDR3 is TGTGCCAGCAGCGGGGGAGGGATTACTAATGAAAAACTGTTTTTT. Translating gives CASSGGGITNEKLFF. The rearrangement joins TRBV12-3 or TRBV12-4 to TRBJ1-4; D is possibly TRBD1 (5 bases). Trimming took 6 bases from V and 2 from J, leaving 13 bases between them. The CDR3 runs to 15 residues.

V and J are TRBV7-2 and TRBJ2-2; D perhaps matches TRBD1 (5 bases). CDR3 length equals 15 residues. V dropped 6 bases and J dropped 3 bases, with 14 bases sitting between them. Per germline, CDR1 SGHTA and CDR2 FQGNSA. The CDR3 nucleotides read TGTGCCAGCAGACTCAAAACAGGATACACCGGGGAGCTGTTTTTT. Protein product: CASRLKTGYTGELFF.

The chain is built from TRBV29-1 and TRBJ2-2; the D gene is possibly TRBD1 (6 bases). The CDR3 totals 15 residues. Germline lookup yields CDR1 SQVTM and CDR2 ANQGSEA. The germline V and J ends were trimmed by 5 bases and 8 bases, with 21 bases remaining between them. CDR3 nucleotides: TGCAGCGTTTTTACCGGGACACTAACCGGGGGGGAGCTGTTTTTT. Residues: CSVFTGTLTGGELFF.

V usage is TRBV7-9 and J usage is TRBJ2-5, with D possibly TRBD1 on 5 matching bases. The V gene lost 1 base and the J gene lost 1 base, with 10 bases spanning the gap. CDR1 is SEHNR, CDR2 FQNEAQ, per germline (reference sequence). The CDR3 spans 15 residues. The CDR3 loop reads CASSLVQGPQETQYF. The CDR3 DNA is TGTGCCAGCAGCTTAGTCCAGGGTCCCCAAGAGACCCAGTACTTC.